One sample yielded the 11 T cell receptor beta chains listed below, sequenced in a study of regulatory T cells in long-lasting Graves disease. Investigators prepared the TCR beta libraries by applying iRepertoire HTBI primers and Arm-PCR of CDR3 regions. TCRdb recomputed calls from the multiplex PCR reads with MiXCR, one row per CDR3 protein. The sample contains 350,000 to 500,000 distinct CDR3 sequences, roughly 17% of which appear only once. Specified time point: newly diagnosed GD, antithyroid drugs for less than 3 months. Extracted RNA from PBMCs served as the source of the TCR library. These data were likewise used in another study, on T cells in Graves' hyperthyroidism and ophthalmopathy.

The sequencing here drew on peripheral blood mononuclear cells (PBMCs), taken at new diagnosis, from a patient treated with antithyroid drugs. The receptors stem from a woman younger than 35 with Graves disease.

This clonotype has at least ten counts. The chain uses TRBV28 and TRBJ2-7; the match to TRBD2 covers 11 bases. The ends lost 6 bases at V and 0 bases at J; junction bases unmatched: 7. Germline V lookup: CDR1 MDHEN, CDR2 SYDVKM. This CDR3 is 16 amino acids long. The CDR3 sequence is CASSPGLAERSYEQYF. CDR3 in DNA: TGTGCCAGCAGCCCGGGACTAGCGGAACGCTCCTACGAGCAGTACTTC.

This clonotype was found once. The rearrangement links TRBV7-2 to TRBJ1-6; D is possibly TRBD1 (5 bases). The germline V gene has CDR1 SGHTA and CDR2 FQGNSA. Trimming left V 2 bases short and J 5 bases short, with 16 bases between. This CDR3 region has 17 residues. The CDR3 bases are TGTGCCAGCAGCTTAAGCGGGGGAATAGGGCATAATTCACCCCTCCACTTT. Translating it yields CASSLSGGIGHNSPLHF. The full variable domain, its missing parts supplied by reference TRBV7-2 and TRBJ1-6, is GAGVSQSPSNKVTEKGKDVELRCDPISGHTALYWYRQSLGQGLEFLIYFQGNSAPDKSGLPSDRFSAERTGGSVSTLTIQRTQQEDSAVYLCASSLSGGIGHNSPLHFGNGTRLTVT.

This clonotype came up many times. The chain employs TRBV28 and TRBJ1-1, with D possibly matching TRBD1 (5 bases). Germline loops: CDR1 MDHEN, CDR2 SYDVKM. The V and J ends lost 6 bases and 11 bases respectively, with 22 bases between them. The CDR3 extends over 14 amino acids. The CDR3 DNA reads as TGTGCCAGCAGCGCCGTGGTGGGGGGTCTGAAGGCTTTCTTT. This sequence encodes CASSAVVGGLKAFF.

This clonotype was picked up many times. V gene TRBV2 combines with J gene TRBJ2-3, with D possibly matching TRBD2 (5 bases). From germline, CDR1 is SNHLY and CDR2 FYNNEI. This CDR3 is built from 14 residues. V shed 8 bases and J shed 2 bases, with 14 bases lying between them. CDR3 in amino acids: CASAGRGPTDTQYF. The DNA of the CDR3 is TGTGCCAGCGCTGGGAGAGGCCCCACAGATACGCAGTATTTT. Using reference TRBV2 and TRBJ2-3 for the parts outside the CDR3, the full variable domain is EPEVTQTPSHQVTQMGQEVILRCVPISNHLYFYWYRQILGQKVEFLVSFYNNEISEKSEIFDDQFSVERPDGSNFTLKIRSTKLEDSAMYFCASAGRGPTDTQYFGPGTRLTVL.

V is TRBV28 and J is TRBJ2-1, with 10 positions matching TRBD2. V trimming: 5 bases; J trimming: 3 bases; junction bases outside the gene matches: 7. Germline loops: CDR1 MDHEN, CDR2 SYDVKM. The CDR3 totals 16 residues. The CDR3 nucleotides read TGTGCCAGCAGTCCAGTAGCGGGAGGACTCTACAATGAGCAGTTCTTC. Encoded protein: CASSPVAGGLYNEQFF.

The chain couples TRBV7-3 to TRBJ2-5; a possible D gene is TRBD2 (6 bases). The CDR3 runs 16 residues. Looked up from germline, CDR1 is SGHTA and CDR2 is FQGTGA. V dropped 9 bases and J dropped 3 bases, with 23 bases sitting between them. This chain's CDR3 is CARPPWREVVEETQYF. The CDR3 coding sequence is TGTGCCAGACCTCCCTGGAGGGAGGTTGTTGAAGAGACCCAGTACTTC.

This clonotype was detected only a few times. The chain has TRBV9 and TRBJ1-4; no reliable D call. This CDR3 is 15 amino acids long. Per germline, CDR1 SGDLS and CDR2 YYNGEE. V was shortened by 0 bases and J by 7 bases, with 13 bases between the two germline ends. This chain's CDR3 is CASSVGNNKFEKLFF. The DNA for the CDR3 is TGTGCCAGCAGCGTAGGTAACAACAAGTTTGAAAAACTGTTTTTT.

This clonotype was detected ten times or more. The chain recombines TRBV11-3 with TRBJ2-3, with TRBD2 as a possible D gene (5 bases). Germline assignment: CDR1 SGHNT and CDR2 YENEEA. V gave up 5 bases and J gave up 5 bases, with 14 bases separating them. The CDR3 covers 14 residues. This CDR3 reads CASSPGGRGDTQYF. In nucleotides, the CDR3 is TGTGCCAGCAGCCCCGGAGGCCGGGGAGATACGCAGTATTTT.

This CDR3 reads CAISESNEQYF. The CDR3 DNA is TGTGCCATCAGTGAGTCGAACGAGCAGTACTTC. The chain employs TRBV10-3 and TRBJ2-5; D call uncertain. The J call is doubtful: the DNA matches TRBJ2-7 better. CDR1 ENHRY and CDR2 SYGVKD come from the germline V gene. This CDR3 has 11 amino acids.

This clonotype has at least ten counts. The rearrangement uses TRBV5-1 and TRBJ2-7, with 8 bases matching TRBD1. The CDR3 has 15 amino acids. Germline V gene sequence: CDR1 SGHRS, CDR2 YFSETQ. V was clipped by 4 bases and J by 6 bases; unmatched bases: 12. CDR3 loop: CASSPRQDRVREQYF. CDR3 nucleotides: TGCGCCAGCAGCCCCAGGCAGGACAGGGTTCGCGAGCAGTACTTC.

This clonotype has more than one count but fewer than ten. The rearrangement uses TRBV7-3 and TRBJ2-5; 15 bases are a match to TRBD2. CDR1 is SGHTA and CDR2 is FQGTGA in the germline V gene. The CDR3 is 15 residues long. V was clipped by 5 bases and J by 5 bases; unmatched bases: 3. CDR3 in amino acids: CASSVGTSGRETQYF. CDR3 in DNA: TGTGCCAGCAGCGTTGGGACTAGCGGGAGGGAGACCCAGTACTTC.